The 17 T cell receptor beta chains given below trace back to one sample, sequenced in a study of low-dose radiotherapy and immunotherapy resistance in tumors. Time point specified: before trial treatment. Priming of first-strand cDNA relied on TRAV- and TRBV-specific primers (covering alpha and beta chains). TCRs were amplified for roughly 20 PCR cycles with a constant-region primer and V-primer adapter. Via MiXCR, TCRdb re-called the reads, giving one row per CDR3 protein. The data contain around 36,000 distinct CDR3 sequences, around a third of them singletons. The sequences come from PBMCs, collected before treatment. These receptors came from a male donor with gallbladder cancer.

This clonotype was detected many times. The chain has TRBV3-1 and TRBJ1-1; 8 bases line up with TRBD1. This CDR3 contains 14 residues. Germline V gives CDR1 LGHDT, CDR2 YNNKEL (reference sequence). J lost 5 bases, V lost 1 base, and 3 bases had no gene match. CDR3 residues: CASSQAGGVTEAFF. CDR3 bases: TGTGCCAGCAGCCAAGCAGGGGGCGTAACTGAAGCTTTCTTT.

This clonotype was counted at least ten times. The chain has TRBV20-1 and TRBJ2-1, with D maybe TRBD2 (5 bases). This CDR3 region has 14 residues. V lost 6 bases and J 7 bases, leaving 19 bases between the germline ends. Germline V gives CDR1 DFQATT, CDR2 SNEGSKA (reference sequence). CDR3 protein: CSARTSFRRNEQFF. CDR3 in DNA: TGCAGTGCCAGAACTAGTTTCCGTAGAAATGAGCAGTTCTTC.

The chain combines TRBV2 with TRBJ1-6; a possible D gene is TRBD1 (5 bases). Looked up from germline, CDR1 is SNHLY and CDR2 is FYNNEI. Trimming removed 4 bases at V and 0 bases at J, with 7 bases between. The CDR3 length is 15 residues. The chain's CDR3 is CASSGGCSYNSPLHF. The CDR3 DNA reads TGTGCCAGCAGTGGGGGGTGCTCCTATAATTCACCCCTCCACTTT.

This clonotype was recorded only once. In nucleotides, the CDR3 is TGTGCCAGCAGTTTAAGTGGCTCAGGCGATACGCAGTATTTT. It translates to CASSLSGSGDTQYF. The chain is built from TRBV12-3 or TRBV12-4 and TRBJ2-3; D is unclear. V was shortened by 2 bases and J by 6 bases, with 12 bases between the two germline ends. This CDR3 is built from 14 residues.

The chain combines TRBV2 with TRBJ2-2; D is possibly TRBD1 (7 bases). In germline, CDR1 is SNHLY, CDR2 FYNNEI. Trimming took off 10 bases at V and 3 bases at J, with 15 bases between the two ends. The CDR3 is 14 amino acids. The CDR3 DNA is TGTGCCACCCAGGGGGGACAGCACACCGGGGAGCTGTTTTTT. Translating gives CATQGGQHTGELFF.

The CDR3 here is CSASLWAGEEQYF. CDR3 DNA sequence: TGCAGCGCCAGCCTGTGGGCCGGTGAGGAGCAGTACTTC. The chain couples TRBV29-1 to TRBJ2-7; D is unclear. The V gene lost 7 bases and the J gene lost 7 bases, with 20 bases spanning the gap. This CDR3 is built from 13 residues. In germline, CDR1 is SQVTM, CDR2 ANQGSEA.

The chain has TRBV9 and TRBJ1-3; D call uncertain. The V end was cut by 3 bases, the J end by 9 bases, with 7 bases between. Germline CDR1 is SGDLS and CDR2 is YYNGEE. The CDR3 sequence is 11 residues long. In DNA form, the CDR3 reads TGTGCCAGCAGCGCGGCGGGCACCATATATTTT. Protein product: CASSAAGTIYF.

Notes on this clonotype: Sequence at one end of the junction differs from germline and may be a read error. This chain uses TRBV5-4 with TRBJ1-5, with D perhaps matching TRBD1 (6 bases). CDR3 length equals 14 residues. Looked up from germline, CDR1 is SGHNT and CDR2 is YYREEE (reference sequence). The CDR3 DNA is TGTGCCATCAGCTTACAGGGTGACAATCAGCCCCAGCATTTT. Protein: CAISLQGDNQPQHF.

The CDR3 spells CASSFSARPQYF. The CDR3 DNA reads TGTGCCAGCAGTTTCTCAGCCCGGCCTCAGTACTTC. This chain uses TRBV28 with TRBJ2-7, with unresolved D. Per the germline V gene, CDR1 is MDHEN and CDR2 is SYDVKM. V was shortened by 3 bases and J by 10 bases, with 13 bases between the two germline ends. The CDR3 spans 12 residues.

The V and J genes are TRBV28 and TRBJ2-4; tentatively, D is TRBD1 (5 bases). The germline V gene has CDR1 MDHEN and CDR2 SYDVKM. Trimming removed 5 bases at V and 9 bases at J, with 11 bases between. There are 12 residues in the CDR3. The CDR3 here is CASSAKGCIQYF. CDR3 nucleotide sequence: TGTGCCAGCAGTGCGAAGGGGTGCATTCAGTACTTC.

The CDR3 DNA reads as TGCGCCAGCAGCCGTGCCCGGGAATCAAACACCGGGGAGCTGTTTTTT. Its translation: CASSRARESNTGELFF. V usage is TRBV4-3 and J usage is TRBJ2-2; possible D gene TRBD2, 5 bases. Per germline, CDR1 LGHNA and CDR2 YSLEER. CDR3 length equals 16 residues. Trimming removed 4 bases at V and 2 bases at J, with 14 bases between.

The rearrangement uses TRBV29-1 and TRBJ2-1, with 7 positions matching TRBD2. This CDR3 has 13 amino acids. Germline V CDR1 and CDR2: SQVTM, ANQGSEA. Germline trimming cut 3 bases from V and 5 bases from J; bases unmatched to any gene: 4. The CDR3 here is CSVEGGGNNEQFF. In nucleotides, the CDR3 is TGCAGCGTTGAGGGGGGAGGGAACAATGAGCAGTTCTTC.

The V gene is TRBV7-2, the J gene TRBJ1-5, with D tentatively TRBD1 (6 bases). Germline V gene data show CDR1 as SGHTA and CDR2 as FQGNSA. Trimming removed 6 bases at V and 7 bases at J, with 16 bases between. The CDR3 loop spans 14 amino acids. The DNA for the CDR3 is TGTGCCAGCAGGGCAACAGGGAGGAGCCAGCCCCAGCATTTT. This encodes CASRATGRSQPQHF. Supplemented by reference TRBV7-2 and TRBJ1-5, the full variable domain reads GAGVSQSPSNKVTEKGKDVELRCDPISGHTALYWYRQSLGQGLEFLIYFQGNSAPDKSGLPSDRFSAERTGGSVSTLTIQRTQQEDSAVYLCASRATGRSQPQHFGDGTRLSIL.

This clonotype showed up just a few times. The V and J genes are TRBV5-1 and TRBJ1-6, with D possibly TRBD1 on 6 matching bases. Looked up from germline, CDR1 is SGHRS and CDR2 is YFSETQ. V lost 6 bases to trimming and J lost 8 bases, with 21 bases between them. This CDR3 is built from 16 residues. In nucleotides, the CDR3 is TGCGCCAGCAAACCGAGTTTCCGGGACACCCATTCACCCCTCCACTTT. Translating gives CASKPSFRDTHSPLHF.

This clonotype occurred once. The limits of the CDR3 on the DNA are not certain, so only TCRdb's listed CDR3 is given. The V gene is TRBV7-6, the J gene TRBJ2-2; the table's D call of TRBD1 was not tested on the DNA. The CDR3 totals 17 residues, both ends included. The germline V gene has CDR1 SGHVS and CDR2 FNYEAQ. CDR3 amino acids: CASSGGDRSRSGELFFF.

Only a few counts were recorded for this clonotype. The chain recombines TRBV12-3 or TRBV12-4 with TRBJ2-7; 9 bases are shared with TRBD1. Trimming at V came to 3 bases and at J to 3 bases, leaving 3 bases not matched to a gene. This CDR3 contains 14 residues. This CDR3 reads CASSFGTGIYEQYF. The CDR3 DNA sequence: TGTGCCAGCAGTTTCGGGACAGGGATCTACGAGCAGTACTTC.

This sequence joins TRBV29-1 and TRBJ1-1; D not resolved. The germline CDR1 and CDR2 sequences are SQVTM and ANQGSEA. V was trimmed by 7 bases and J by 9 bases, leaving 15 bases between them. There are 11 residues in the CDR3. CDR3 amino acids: CSAVNGEKAFF. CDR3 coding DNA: TGCAGCGCCGTGAACGGGGAGAAAGCTTTCTTT.